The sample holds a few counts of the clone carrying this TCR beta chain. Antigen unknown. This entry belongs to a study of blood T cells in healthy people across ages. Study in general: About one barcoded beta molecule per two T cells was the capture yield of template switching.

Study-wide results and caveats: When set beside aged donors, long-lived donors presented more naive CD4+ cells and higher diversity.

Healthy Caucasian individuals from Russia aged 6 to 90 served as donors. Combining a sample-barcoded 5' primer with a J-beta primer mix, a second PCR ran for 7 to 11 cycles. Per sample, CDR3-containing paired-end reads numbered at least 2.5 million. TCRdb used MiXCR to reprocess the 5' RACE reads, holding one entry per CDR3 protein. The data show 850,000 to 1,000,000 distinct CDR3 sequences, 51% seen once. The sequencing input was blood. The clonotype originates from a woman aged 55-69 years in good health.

The CDR3 region is CSVQTSGSGNEQFF. Written as DNA, the CDR3 is TGCAGCGTACAGACTAGCGGGAGCGGCAATGAGCAGTTCTTC. This chain connects TRBV29-1 to TRBJ2-1; 12 nucleotides line up with TRBD2. Germline lookup yields CDR1 SQVTM and CDR2 ANQGSEA. The CDR3 runs to 14 residues. Trimming at V came to 6 bases and at J to 6 bases, leaving 6 bases not matched to a gene.